The 6 T cell receptor beta chains reported below all come from one sample, sequenced in a study of T cells after yellow fever vaccination. TCRdb reanalysed the 5' RACE reads using MiXCR and keeps one entry per CDR3 protein. This table holds some 160,000 distinct CDR3 sequences, under 7.5% found once. The starting material was CD4+ T cells sorted from PBMCs, obtained more than 4 days after the first yellow fever vaccination. The source of these receptors is a man between 18 and 35 years old who received the YFV17D yellow fever vaccine.

This clonotype was seen repeatedly, ten times or more. The chain has TRBV9 and TRBJ2-7, with 8 bases fitting TRBD1. In germline, CDR1 is SGDLS, CDR2 YYNGEE. With 0 bases clipped from V and 3 bases from J, the junction kept 5 bases outside the gene matches. CDR3 size: 15 residues. This CDR3 is CASSVGTGSFYEQYF. The CDR3 DNA follows: TGTGCCAGCAGCGTAGGGACAGGGTCGTTCTACGAGCAGTACTTC.

The chain has TRBV7-2 and TRBJ2-7; possible D gene TRBD1, 5 bases. CDR1 and CDR2 (germline): SGHTA, FQGNSA. V lost 6 bases and J lost 1, with 10 bases in between. The CDR3 is made up of 13 amino acids. CDR3 sequence reads: CASRTRVSYEQYF. In DNA, the CDR3 is TGTGCCAGCAGGACCAGGGTATCCTACGAGCAGTACTTC.

Only a few counts were recorded for this clonotype. The chain recombines TRBV20-1 with TRBJ1-5; TRBD1 matches at 9 bases. Germline CDR1 reads DFQATT; CDR2 reads SNEGSKA (reference sequence). The V and J ends lost 5 bases and 6 bases, in that order; junction bases with no gene match: 14. CDR3 length: 16 amino acids. The CDR3, as DNA: TGCAGTGCTCCTAGAAACACAGGGGGCTTCGCTCAGCCCCAGCATTTT. Translated: CSAPRNTGGFAQPQHF.

At least ten counts were recorded for this clonotype. The J gene is TRBJ2-2, the V gene TRBV5-6; 7 bases are shared with TRBD2. Germline V gives CDR1 SGHDT, CDR2 YYEEEE. CDR3 length: 16 residues. Trimming removed 4 bases from V and 0 bases from J; junction bases left unmatched: 6. DNA for the CDR3: TGTGCCAGCAGCCAACTAGCGTTCGCGAACACCGGGGAGCTGTTTTTT. This encodes CASSQLAFANTGELFF.

The rearrangement joins TRBV5-5 to TRBJ1-1; D possibly corresponds to TRBD1 (6 bases). The CDR3 covers 13 residues. Trimming took off 5 bases at V and 1 base at J, with 9 bases between the two ends. Germline V gene sequence: CDR1 SGHKS, CDR2 YYEKEE (reference sequence). The CDR3 region has the DNA TGTGCCAGCAGAGTGGACAGGAACACTGAAGCTTTCTTT. As protein: CASRVDRNTEAFF.

This clonotype was seen ten or more times. This chain links TRBV5-1 with TRBJ1-5, with TRBD1 matching 7 bases. This CDR3 comprises 14 residues. Germline trimming cut 3 bases from V and 2 bases from J; bases unmatched to any gene: 2. Per germline, CDR1 SGHRS and CDR2 YFSETQ. The CDR3 bases are TGCGCCAGCAGCTCAACAGGGGGCAATCAGCCCCAGCATTTT. Translated: CASSSTGGNQPQHF.